The 25 T cell receptor beta chains below come from one sample, sequenced in a study of T cells expressing NK-cell markers. TCRdb re-called the 5' RACE reads; one entry per CDR3 protein, DNA not given. Reported are about 380,000 distinct CDR3 sequences; the ten largest clones contain 5.2%. Sequencing was done on a sample of blood T cells: a sorted CD56 or NKG2C T cell subset, CD4+ or CD8+ T cells, or bulk PBMC T cells (not recorded which). The receptors shown here come from a man between 18 and 69 years old in good health.

The chain carries TRBV20-1 and TRBJ2-7; TCRdb outputs TRBD1, but without DNA this stays unchecked. The CDR3 consists of 13 residues. Germline CDR1 is DFQATT and CDR2 is SNEGSKA (reference sequence). The CDR3 is CSARPPGIYEQYF.

The V gene is TRBV5-1, the J gene TRBJ1-6; TCRdb's assignment of TRBD1 cannot be checked, as there is no DNA. Germline loops: CDR1 SGHRS, CDR2 YFSETQ. This CDR3 region has 15 residues. This CDR3 reads CASSLWDRDNSPLHF.

This chain joins TRBV5-1 and TRBJ1-2. The CDR3 is 14 amino acids. Germline lookup yields CDR1 SGHRS and CDR2 YFSETQ. This CDR3 is CASSLESPDYGYTF.

The chain uses TRBV6-5 and TRBJ1-1; the D call from TCRdb, TRBD1, cannot be confirmed without DNA. CDR3 length: 13 residues. CDR1 and CDR2 from the germline V gene are MNHEY and SVGAGI. CDR3: CASSYRGAEEAFF.

V usage is TRBV6-1 and J usage is TRBJ2-1; TCRdb's D call of TRBD1 is untestable without DNA. Germline CDR1 reads MNHNS; CDR2 reads SASEGT. The CDR3 length is 14 residues. The CDR3 reads CASSRTGGGYEQFF.

The gene calls are TRBV6-1 and TRBJ1-2. There are 15 residues in the CDR3. Germline V lookup: CDR1 MNHNS, CDR2 SASEGT. The CDR3 is CASSRVGGMASGYTF.

The chain carries TRBV25-1 and TRBJ2-7; the D gene TCRdb calls, TRBD1, cannot be checked with no DNA. The length of the CDR3 is 13 residues. Germline-derived CDR1 and CDR2 are MGHDK and SYGVNS. The CDR3 reads CASSNRDRGEQYF.

The chain combines TRBV6-1 with TRBJ1-1; the TCRdb call, TRBD1, lacks DNA for checking. CDR1 is MNHNS and CDR2 is SASEGT in the germline V gene. This CDR3 has 13 amino acids. Here the CDR3 reads CASRRQGDTEAFF.

The chain employs TRBV7-2 and TRBJ2-7; lacking DNA, the TRBD1 call made by TCRdb goes unchecked. This CDR3 is 15 amino acids long. In germline, CDR1 is SGHTA, CDR2 FQGNSA. The CDR3 spells CASSLNPGLSYEQYF.

The chain links TRBV7-2 to TRBJ1-5; TCRdb's D call of TRBD1 is untestable without DNA. The CDR3 is 15 amino acids. CDR1 and CDR2 (germline): SGHTA, FQGNSA. Here the CDR3 reads CASSLAGGSNQPQHF.

The rearrangement links TRBV28 to TRBJ2-2; the TCRdb call, TRBD1, lacks DNA for checking. Germline V lookup: CDR1 MDHEN, CDR2 SYDVKM. The CDR3 runs to 14 residues. The CDR3 protein is CASRQGSATGELFF.

V usage is TRBV5-1 and J usage is TRBJ2-3. There are 15 residues in the CDR3. The germline CDR1 and CDR2 sequences are SGHRS and YFSETQ. The CDR3 sequence: CASSPPQSSTDTQYF.

This chain links TRBV12-3 or TRBV12-4 with TRBJ2-5; the D call from TCRdb, TRBD2, cannot be confirmed without DNA. The CDR3 contains 15 residues. The CDR3 region is CASSLIGAPQETQYF.

This chain uses TRBV6-1 with TRBJ2-3; checking the TCRdb D call of TRBD2 is not possible without DNA. This CDR3 spans 14 amino acids. From germline, CDR1 is MNHNS and CDR2 SASEGT. The CDR3 sequence: CASNRGGVTDTQYF.

CDR3 residues: CASSPTPAPIYEQYF. V gene TRBV23-1 combines with J gene TRBJ2-7. TRBV23-1 is noted as an ORF with a role that remains uncertain. The CDR3 spans 15 residues.

The V and J genes are TRBV12-3 or TRBV12-4 and TRBJ2-7; TCRdb's assignment of TRBD1 cannot be checked, as there is no DNA. CDR3 length equals 13 residues. The CDR3 is CATAAAGPYEQYF.

The chain joins TRBV12-3 or TRBV12-4 to TRBJ2-5; absent DNA, TCRdb's TRBD1 call cannot be checked. The CDR3 covers 15 residues. This CDR3 reads CASLWGRGPQETQYF.

This rearrangement joins TRBV20-1 to TRBJ2-1; TCRdb's D call, TRBD2, is unchecked because there is no DNA. The CDR3 is 13 residues long. Per the germline V gene, CDR1 is DFQATT and CDR2 is SNEGSKA (reference sequence). CDR3 sequence reads: CSATGLVVREQFF.

This chain connects TRBV9 to TRBJ2-2; TCRdb designates TRBD1, a call that cannot be tested without DNA. The CDR3 loop spans 16 amino acids. Germline CDR1 is SGDLS and CDR2 is YYNGEE. Here the CDR3 reads CASSATGEPNTGELFF.

The CDR3 loop reads CASSLVLWGDDTEAFF. The chain couples TRBV5-4 to TRBJ1-1; lacking DNA, the TRBD1 call made by TCRdb goes unchecked. CDR3 size: 16 residues. CDR1 SGHNT and CDR2 YYREEE come from the germline V gene (reference sequence).

The chain links TRBV6-1 to TRBJ2-5; TCRdb indicates TRBD2, and absent DNA this call remains unverified. Per the germline V gene, CDR1 is MNHNS and CDR2 is SASEGT. CDR3 length: 14 amino acids. The CDR3 sequence is CASAGTSVRETQYF.

The chain combines TRBV5-1 with TRBJ2-7; TCRdb's D gene call, TRBD1, goes unchecked for lack of DNA. The CDR3 loop spans 15 amino acids. Germline V lookup: CDR1 SGHRS, CDR2 YFSETQ. This chain's CDR3 is CASSLGQSLNYEQYF. The variable domain in full, with the rest retrieved from reference TRBV5-1 and TRBJ2-7, is KAGVTQTPRYLIKTRGQQVTLSCSPISGHRSVSWYQQTPGQGLQFLFEYFSETQRNKGNFPGRFSGRQFSNSRSEMNVSTLELGDSALYLCASSLGQSLNYEQYFGPGTRLTVT.

Here the CDR3 reads CASSFGDSVGGYTF. The chain carries TRBV28 and TRBJ1-2; there is no DNA to check the TCRdb D call of TRBD1. Germline V gene sequence: CDR1 MDHEN, CDR2 SYDVKM. This CDR3 is built from 14 residues.

The chain links TRBV5-6 to TRBJ1-2. Germline CDR1 and CDR2: SGHDT and YYEEEE. This CDR3 is built from 12 residues. CDR3 sequence reads: CASSLPPAGYTF.

V usage is TRBV29-1 and J usage is TRBJ1-1; TCRdb's D call of TRBD1 is untestable without DNA. The CDR3 loop spans 13 amino acids. CDR1 is SQVTM and CDR2 is ANQGSEA in the germline V gene. CDR3: CSVDGTIYTEAFF.